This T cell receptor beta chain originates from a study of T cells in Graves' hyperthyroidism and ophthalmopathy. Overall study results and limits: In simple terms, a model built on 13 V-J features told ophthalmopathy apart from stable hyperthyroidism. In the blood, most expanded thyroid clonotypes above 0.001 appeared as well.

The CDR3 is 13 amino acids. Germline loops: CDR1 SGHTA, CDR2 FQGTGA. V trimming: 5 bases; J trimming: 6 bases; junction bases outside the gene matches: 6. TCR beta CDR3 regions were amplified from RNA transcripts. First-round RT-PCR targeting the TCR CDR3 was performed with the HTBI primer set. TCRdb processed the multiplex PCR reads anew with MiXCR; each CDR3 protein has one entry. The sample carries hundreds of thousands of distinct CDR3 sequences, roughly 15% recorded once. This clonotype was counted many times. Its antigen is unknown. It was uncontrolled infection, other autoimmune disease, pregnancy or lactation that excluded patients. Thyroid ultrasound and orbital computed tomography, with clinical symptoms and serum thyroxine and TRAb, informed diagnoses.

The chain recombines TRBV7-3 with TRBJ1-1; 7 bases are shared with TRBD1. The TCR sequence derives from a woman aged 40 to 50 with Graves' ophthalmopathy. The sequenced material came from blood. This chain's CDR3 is CASSLDRDSEAFF. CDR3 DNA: TGTGCCAGCAGCCTCGACAGGGACTCTGAAGCTTTCTTT.